This T cell receptor (beta chain) was recovered during a study of T cell responses to AZD1222 COVID-19 vaccine. Study conclusions and caveats: At baseline, just 6 or 7 AZD1222 recipients tested seropositive. As reported, nearly half of all spike-specific TCRs target variant regions that are unmutated. The donors showed a predominance of white British ancestry and of females, with possible underestimation of clonal diversity.

This table comes from immunoSEQ multiplex PCR, and its TCRdb copy is limited to in-frame clones, with some not included. Among around 99,000 clones, 87% were seen once, and the ten largest hold around 4.6%. Germline V gene data show CDR1 as MNHEY and CDR2 as SVGAGI. V lost 2 bases and J 7 bases, leaving 11 bases between the germline ends. The CDR3 runs 14 residues. Regarding this clone: No antigen is known for it.

The rearrangement uses TRBV6-5 and TRBJ1-4; possibly TRBD1 for D (6 bases). The material was peripheral blood, obtained 28 days after the second AZD1222 dose. The TCR sequence derives from an adult who received the AZD1222 COVID-19 vaccine. In DNA, the CDR3 is TGTGCCAGCAGTTACACCAGGGGTGGTGAAAAACTGTTTTTT. It codes for CASSYTRGGEKLFF.